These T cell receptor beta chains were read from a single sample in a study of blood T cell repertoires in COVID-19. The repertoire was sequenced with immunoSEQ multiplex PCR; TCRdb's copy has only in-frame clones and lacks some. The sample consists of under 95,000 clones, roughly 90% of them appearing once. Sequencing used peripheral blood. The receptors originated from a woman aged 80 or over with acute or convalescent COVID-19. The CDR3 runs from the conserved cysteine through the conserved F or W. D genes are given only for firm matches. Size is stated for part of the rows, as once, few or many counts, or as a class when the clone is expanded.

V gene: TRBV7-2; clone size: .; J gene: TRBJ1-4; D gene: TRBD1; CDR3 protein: CASSTGQGGEKLFF; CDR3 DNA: TGTGCCAGCAGCACGGGACAGGGTGGCGAAAAACTGTTTTTT
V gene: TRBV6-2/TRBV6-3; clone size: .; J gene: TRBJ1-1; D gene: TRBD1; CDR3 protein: CASSYAQDRAEVEAFF; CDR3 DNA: TGTGCCAGCAGTTACGCACAAGACAGGGCCGAAGTTGAAGCTTTCTTT
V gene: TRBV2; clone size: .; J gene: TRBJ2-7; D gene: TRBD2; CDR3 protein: CASSVGLAGEQYF; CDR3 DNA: TGTGCCAGCAGTGTGGGGTTAGCGGGAGAGCAGTACTTC
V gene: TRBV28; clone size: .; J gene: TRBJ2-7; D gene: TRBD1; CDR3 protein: CASSLCLRKWGTGDYEQYF; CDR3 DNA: TGTGCCAGCAGTTTATGCCTCCGAAAGTGGGGGACAGGGGACTACGAGCAGTACTTC
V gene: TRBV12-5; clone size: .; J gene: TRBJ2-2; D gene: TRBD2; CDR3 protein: CASGLAPTSGGVGELFF; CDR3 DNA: TGTGCTAGTGGTTTGGCCCCGACTAGCGGGGGAGTCGGGGAGCTGTTTTTT
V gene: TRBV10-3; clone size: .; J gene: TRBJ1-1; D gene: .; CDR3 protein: CAISSTPGPEAFF; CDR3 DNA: TGTGCCATCAGTAGCACCCCAGGGCCTGAAGCTTTCTTT
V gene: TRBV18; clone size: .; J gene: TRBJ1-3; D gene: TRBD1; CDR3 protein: CASSPGQGVTSGNTIYF; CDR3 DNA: TGTGCCAGCTCACCGGGACAGGGGGTTACCTCTGGAAACACCATATATTTT
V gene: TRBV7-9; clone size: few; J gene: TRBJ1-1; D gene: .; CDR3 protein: CASRWTDTEAFF; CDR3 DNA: TGTGCCAGCAGGTGGACAGACACTGAAGCTTTCTTT
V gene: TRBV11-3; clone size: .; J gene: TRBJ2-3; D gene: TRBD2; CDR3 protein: CASSSPRGSGGSTDTQYF; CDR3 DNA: TGTGCCAGCAGCTCACCTAGGGGGAGCGGGGGGAGCACAGATACGCAGTATTTT
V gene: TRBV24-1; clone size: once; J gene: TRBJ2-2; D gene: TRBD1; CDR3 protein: CATSDSLDNRDRGRGAGELFF; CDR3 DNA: TGTGCCACCAGTGATTCTTTAGACAACCGCGACAGGGGGCGAGGGGCCGGGGAGCTGTTTTTT
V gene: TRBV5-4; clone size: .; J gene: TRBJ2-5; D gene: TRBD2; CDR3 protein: CASSLGGGETQYF; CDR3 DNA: TGTGCCAGCAGCTTGGGCGGGGGAGAGACCCAGTACTTC
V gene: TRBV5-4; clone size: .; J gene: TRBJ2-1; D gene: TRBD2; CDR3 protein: CASSLSSGVYNEQFF; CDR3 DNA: TGTGCCAGCAGCTTGTCTAGCGGGGTCTACAATGAGCAGTTCTTC
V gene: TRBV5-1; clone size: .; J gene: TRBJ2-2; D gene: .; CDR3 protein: CASSLVGGSGELFF; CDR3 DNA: TGCGCCAGCAGCTTGGTTGGAGGGAGCGGGGAGCTGTTTTTT
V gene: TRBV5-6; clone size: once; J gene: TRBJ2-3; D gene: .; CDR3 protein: CASVRAGTDTQYF; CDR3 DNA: TGTGCCAGCGTTCGGGCAGGGACAGATACGCAGTATTTT
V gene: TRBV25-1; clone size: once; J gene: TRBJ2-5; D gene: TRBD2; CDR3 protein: CASSESGGGKETQYF; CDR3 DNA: TGTGCCAGCAGTGAATCTGGCGGGGGGAAAGAGACCCAGTACTTC
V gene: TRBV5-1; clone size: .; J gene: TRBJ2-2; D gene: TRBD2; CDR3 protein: CASSLELAGGTGELFF; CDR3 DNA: TGCGCCAGCAGCTTGGAACTAGCGGGGGGCACCGGGGAGCTGTTTTTT
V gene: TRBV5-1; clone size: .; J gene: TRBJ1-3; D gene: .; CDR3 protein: CASSQIGVRDSGNTIYF; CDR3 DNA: TGCGCCAGCAGCCAAATAGGAGTCCGGGATTCTGGAAACACCATATATTTT
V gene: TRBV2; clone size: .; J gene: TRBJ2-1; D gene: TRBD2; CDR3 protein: CASSEASGGYNEQFF; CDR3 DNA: TGTGCCAGCAGTGAAGCTAGCGGGGGGTACAATGAGCAGTTCTTC
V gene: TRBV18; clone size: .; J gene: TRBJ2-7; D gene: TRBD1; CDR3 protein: CASSRGTGTYEQYF; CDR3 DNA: TGTGCCAGCTCACGGGGGACAGGGACTTACGAGCAGTACTTC
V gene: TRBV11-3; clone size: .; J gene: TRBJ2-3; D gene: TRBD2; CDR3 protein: CASSLRTSGPTDTQYF; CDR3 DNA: TGTGCCAGCAGCTTGAGGACTAGCGGGCCTACAGATACGCAGTATTTT
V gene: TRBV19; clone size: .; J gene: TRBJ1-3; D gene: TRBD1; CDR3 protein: CASTRDRVAGNTIYF; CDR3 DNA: TGTGCCAGTACGCGGGACAGGGTAGCCGGAAACACCATATATTTT